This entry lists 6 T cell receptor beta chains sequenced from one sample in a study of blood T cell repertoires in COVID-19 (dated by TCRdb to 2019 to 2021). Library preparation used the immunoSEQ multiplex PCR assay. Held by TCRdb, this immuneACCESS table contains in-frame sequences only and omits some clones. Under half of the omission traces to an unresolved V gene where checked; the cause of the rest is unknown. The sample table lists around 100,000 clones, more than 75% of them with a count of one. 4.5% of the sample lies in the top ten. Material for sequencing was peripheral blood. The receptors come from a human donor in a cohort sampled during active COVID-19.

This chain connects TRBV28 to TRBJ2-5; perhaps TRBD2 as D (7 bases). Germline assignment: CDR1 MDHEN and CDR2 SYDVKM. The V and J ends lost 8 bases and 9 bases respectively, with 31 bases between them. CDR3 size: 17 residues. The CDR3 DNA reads TGTGCCAGCTTCCCGCTATTGGGGCGGGGGCCCCTCGGGGCCCAGTACTTC. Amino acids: CASFPLLGRGPLGAQYF.

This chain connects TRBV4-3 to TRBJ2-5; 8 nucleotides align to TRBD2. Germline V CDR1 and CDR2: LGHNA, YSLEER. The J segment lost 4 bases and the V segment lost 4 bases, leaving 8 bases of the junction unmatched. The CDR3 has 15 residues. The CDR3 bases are TGCGCCAGCAGCCCTAGGGTAGGACTAGCAGAGACCCAGTACTTC. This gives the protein CASSPRVGLAETQYF.

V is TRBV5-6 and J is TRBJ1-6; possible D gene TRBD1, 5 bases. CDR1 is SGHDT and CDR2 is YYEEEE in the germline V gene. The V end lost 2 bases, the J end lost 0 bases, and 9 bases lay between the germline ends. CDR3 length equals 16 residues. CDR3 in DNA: TGTGCCAGCAGCTTTCGGGGGAGCTCCTATAATTCACCCCTCCACTTT. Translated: CASSFRGSSYNSPLHF.

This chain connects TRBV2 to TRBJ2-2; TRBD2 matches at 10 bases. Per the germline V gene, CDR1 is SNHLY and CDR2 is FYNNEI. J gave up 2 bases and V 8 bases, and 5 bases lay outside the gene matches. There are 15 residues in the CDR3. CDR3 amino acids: CASRERGGNTGELFF. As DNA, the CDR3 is TGTGCCAGCCGAGAGCGGGGGGGTAACACCGGGGAGCTGTTTTTT.

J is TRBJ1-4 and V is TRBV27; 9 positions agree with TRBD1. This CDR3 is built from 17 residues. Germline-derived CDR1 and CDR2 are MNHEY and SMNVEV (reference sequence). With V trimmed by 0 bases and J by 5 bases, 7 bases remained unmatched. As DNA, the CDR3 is TGTGCCAGCAGTTTATCGGGGACAGGGAGAGGGAATGAAAAACTGTTTTTT. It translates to CASSLSGTGRGNEKLFF.

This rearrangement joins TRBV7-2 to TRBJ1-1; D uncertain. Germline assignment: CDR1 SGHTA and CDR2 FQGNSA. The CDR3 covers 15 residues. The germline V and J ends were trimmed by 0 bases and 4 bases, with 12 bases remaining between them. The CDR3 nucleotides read TGTGCCAGCAGCTTAGCTGCCTCCCTCGGCACTGAAGCTTTCTTT. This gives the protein CASSLAASLGTEAFF.